This T cell receptor (beta chain) comes out of a study of T cell repertoires in cytomegalovirus infection. The V segment lost 4 bases and the J segment 8 bases; nucleotides outside the gene matches: 4. CDR1 is SGHNT and CDR2 is YENEEA in the germline V gene. This CDR3 has 14 residues. TCRdb reanalysed the reads using MiXCR and keeps one entry per CDR3 protein. The table has roughly 500,000 distinct CDR3 sequences, 30% to 40% seen once. In the case of this clonotype: No antigen is known for it.

The sequences come from cultured PBMCs, collected from culture after CMV antigen stimulation. This chain connects TRBV11-3 to TRBJ1-6; 8 bases fit TRBD1. The receptor was isolated from a human donor in good health (CMV status not recorded). Some clones in this sample may be carry-over from other donors' samples. CDR3 sequence: CASSSTGGDSPLHF. The CDR3 nucleotides are TGTGCCAGCAGCTCTACAGGGGGTGATTCACCCCTCCACTTT. The variable domain in full, with the rest retrieved from reference TRBV11-3 and TRBJ1-6, is EAGVVQSPRYKIIEKKQPVAFWCNPISGHNTLYWYLQNLGQGPELLIRYENEEAVDDSQLPKDRFSAERLKGVDSTLKIQPAELGDSAVYLCASSSTGGDSPLHFGNGTRLTVT.